This TCR beta chain was profiled in a study of persistence of HIV-infected CD4 T cells. In regard to this clone: Its antigen is not known.

Cells were stimulated nonspecifically with anti-CD3/anti-CD28 magnetic beads. Sorting of responding CD4+ T cells relied on upregulated CD40 ligand together with CD69. Stimulated PBMCs had first been depleted of CD8+ T cells. The CDR3 has 17 residues. CDR1 is MDHEN and CDR2 is SYDVKM in the germline V gene. With 7 bases removed from V and 0 bases from J, the gap between germline ends came to 16 bases. The libraries were made with immunoSEQ version 4 in survey mode. Data came from immunoSEQ multiplex PCR; TCRdb stores just in-frame clones and leaves some out. The profile shows approximately 44,000 clones, about 89% of them singletons.

The sample consisted of CD4+ T cells sorted from PBMCs after 18-hour stimulation, taken from a patient who received antiretroviral therapy. The clonotype comes from an adult man with HIV who was CMV-seropositive. This chain links TRBV28 with TRBJ2-6, with D maybe TRBD1 (5 bases). As DNA, the CDR3 is TGTGCCAGCATTTCTTCTACAGGTAGCTCTGGGGCCAACGTCCTGACTTTC. This sequence encodes CASISSTGSSGANVLTF.